This T cell receptor beta chain was captured in a study of cytomegalovirus exposure and HLA in healthy donors. The CDR3 is made up of 14 amino acids. Germline values: CDR1 MNHNS, CDR2 SASEGT. V lost 8 bases to trimming and J lost 10 bases; unmatched junction nucleotides: 13. To note about this clone: What it recognizes is unknown.

Findings of the study overall: Differences between HLA loci emerged in a later analysis of TCR association rates, with DRB1 most and HLA-C fewest.

Use of 60 Vbeta and 13 Jbeta primers characterized the PCR. Only in-frame clones appear in the TCRdb table, and some are missing; sequencing was by immunoSEQ multiplex PCR. The profile shows tens of thousands of clones, 65% to 80% of them singletons. The sample taken for sequencing was PBMCs. This chain links TRBV6-1 with TRBJ2-1; 8 nucleotides line up with TRBD1. The receptor was isolated from a man aged 35 to 55 in good health and CMV-seropositive. The CDR3 DNA is TGTGCCAGCGGGGCAGGGGGCGCGATAAGGGAGCAGTTCTTC. Protein sequence: CASGAGGAIREQFF.